This entry describes one T cell receptor (beta chain). This sample is part of a study of blood T cell repertoires in COVID-19. V was trimmed by 6 bases and J by 9 bases, leaving 12 bases between them. This CDR3 region has 12 residues. The germline V gene encodes CDR1 SGHAT and CDR2 FQNNGV. Methods used by the authors: Cell counts per sample came from amplifying reference gene primers. Clones were read by immunoSEQ multiplex PCR, and TCRdb kept only the in-frame ones, dropping some. For V, J and clone size, that table is used; D and trimming come from the DNA. This sample has 100,000 to 150,000 clones, with roughly four fifths found just once.

The TCR comes from a man in his fifties or sixties with acute or convalescent COVID-19. This sequence joins TRBV11-2 and TRBJ2-1; tentative D call: TRBD1 (6 bases). Sequenced: peripheral blood. This chain's CDR3 is CASRSQGPEQFF. Written as DNA, the CDR3 is TGTGCCAGCAGATCACAGGGTCCTGAGCAGTTCTTC.